Listed below are T cell receptor beta chains from one sample, sequenced in a study of CD8+ T cells in alopecia areata. Here immunoSEQ multiplex PCR was the method, and the copy in TCRdb shows in-frame clones only, minus some. The table records approximately 89,000 clones, 51% of them present only once. The source material was NKG2D-high CD8+ T cells sorted from blood. The receptors here all came from a human donor with alopecia areata. The CDR3 runs from the conserved cysteine through the conserved F or W. Fields, in order: J gene, clone size, V gene, D gene, CDR3 protein, CDR3 DNA. A D gene is named only where the DNA matches it firmly. Size tells how often a clone was seen (once, few, many) or the class of an expanded clone, and some rows leave it out.

TRBJ2-5 | . | TRBV5-1 | TRBD2 | CASSWVTSSEETQYF | TGCGCCAGCAGCTGGGTGACTAGCTCGGAAGAGACCCAGTACTTC
TRBJ2-2 | . | TRBV29-1 | . | CSVLPPPENTGELFF | TGCAGCGTTTTGCCCCCTCCCGAGAACACCGGGGAGCTGTTTTTT
TRBJ2-2 | few | TRBV30 | . | CAWTDFTGNTGELFF | TGTGCCTGGACCGACTTTACAGGGAACACCGGGGAGCTGTTTTTT
TRBJ2-7 | once | TRBV13 | . | CASSSTSNYEQYF | TGTGCCAGCAGCTCCACCTCCAACTACGAGCAGTACTTC
TRBJ2-7 | . | TRBV28 | . | CASSPHSSYEQYF | TGTGCCAGCAGTCCACACAGTTCCTACGAGCAGTACTTC
TRBJ2-7 | . | TRBV4-3 | . | CASSQDPGSEQYF | TGCGCCAGCAGCCAAGACCCCGGTAGCGAGCAGTACTTC
TRBJ2-5 | . | TRBV2 | . | CASRDGETQYF | TGTGCCAGCAGGGACGGGGAGACCCAGTACTTC
TRBJ1-6 | . | TRBV7-9 | . | CASSFAGVGSPLHF | TGTGCCAGCAGCTTTGCAGGGGTGGGATCACCCCTCCACTTT
TRBJ2-1 | . | TRBV4-3 | . | CASSQDHRAIGRGIHNEQFF | TGCGCCAGCAGCCAAGATCACAGAGCGATCGGGAGAGGCATCCACAATGAGCAGTTCTTC
TRBJ2-7 | . | TRBV4-1 | . | CASSQGSYEQYF | TGCGCCAGCAGCCAAGGTTCCTACGAGCAGTACTTC
TRBJ2-7 | . | TRBV30 | . | CAWSVLEERNEQYF | TGTGCCTGGAGTGTACTGGAAGAGCGGAACGAGCAGTACTTC
TRBJ2-2 | . | TRBV7-8 | . | CATHSPGVPGELFF | TGTGCCACCCACAGCCCCGGGGTACCCGGGGAGCTGTTTTTT
TRBJ1-1 | . | TRBV5-1 | . | CASSSVGGASEAFF | TGCGCCAGCAGCTCAGTTGGGGGGGCCTCAGAAGCTTTCTTT
TRBJ2-1 | . | TRBV29-1 | TRBD2 | CSVESSGLYNEQFF | TGCAGCGTTGAGTCTAGCGGACTATACAATGAGCAGTTCTTC
TRBJ1-2 | . | TRBV9 | . | CASSTHGVESYGYTF | TGTGCCAGCAGCACCCACGGGGTGGAGTCCTATGGCTACACCTTC
TRBJ2-7 | . | TRBV18 | . | CASSRPTQGFYEQYF | TGTGCCAGCTCACGGCCCACCCAGGGATTCTACGAGCAGTACTTC
TRBJ2-5 | . | TRBV29-1 | . | CSVEDPNGQETQYF | TGCAGCGTTGAAGATCCCAACGGACAAGAGACCCAGTACTTC
TRBJ2-3 | once | TRBV23-1 | . | CASSQSMGGRADTQYF | TGCGCCAGCAGTCAATCGATGGGGGGAAGAGCAGATACGCAGTATTTT
TRBJ2-2 | . | TRBV30 | TRBD2 | CAWSGLAGDNTGELFF | TGTGCCTGGAGTGGACTAGCGGGAGATAACACCGGGGAGCTGTTTTTT
TRBJ2-1 | . | TRBV27 | TRBD1 | CASSKTGYNEQFF | TGTGCCAGCAGTAAGACAGGGTATAATGAGCAGTTCTTC
TRBJ2-1 | . | TRBV5-4 | TRBD2 | CASSYRGGDDEQFF | TGTGCCAGCAGCTACCGGGGGGGCGACGATGAGCAGTTCTTC
TRBJ2-3 | . | TRBV4-1 | . | CASSQGQDSTDTQYF | TGCGCCAGCAGCCAAGGACAGGATAGCACAGATACGCAGTATTTT
TRBJ2-2 | few | TRBV4-2 | . | CASSQDSPGELFF | TGTGCCAGCAGCCAAGATTCCCCCGGGGAGCTGTTTTTT
TRBJ1-1 | . | TRBV29-1 | . | CSVPRDGTDGVTEAFF | TGCAGCGTCCCACGTGACGGGACCGACGGCGTCACTGAAGCTTTCTTT
TRBJ2-1 | few | TRBV7-2 | . | CASSSQGGEQFF | TGTGCCAGCAGCTCACAGGGGGGGGAGCAGTTCTTC